The 7 T cell receptor beta chains presented below share a single source sample, sequenced in a study of siplizumab effects on memory and regulatory T cells. Only in-frame clones appear in the TCRdb table, and some are missing; sequencing was by immunoSEQ multiplex PCR. Of about 100,000 clones detected, around 92% appear once; the ten largest clones hold 0.15%. Sequencing was performed on CD4+ T cells sorted from blood. The receptors originated from a human donor in good health.

V gene TRBV10-1 combines with J gene TRBJ1-4; D uncertain. Trimming removed 2 bases from V and 4 bases from J, with 8 bases in between. This CDR3 has 14 residues. CDR1 is WNHNN and CDR2 is SYGVQD in the germline V gene (reference sequence). CDR3: CASSEGGFNEKLFF. CDR3 nucleotide sequence: TGCGCCAGCAGTGAGGGCGGCTTTAATGAAAAACTGTTTTTT.

This chain uses TRBV19 with TRBJ1-1; 11 bases are a match to TRBD1. The CDR3 spans 16 residues. Germline trimming cut 5 bases from V and 4 bases from J; bases unmatched to any gene: 9. Germline loops: CDR1 LNHDA, CDR2 SQIVND (reference sequence). CDR3 protein: CASSSPRTGGSTEAFF. The CDR3 DNA reads TGTGCCAGTAGTTCCCCACGGACAGGGGGCTCCACTGAAGCTTTCTTT.

The V and J genes are TRBV6-4 and TRBJ2-2; no clear D. CDR3 length: 12 amino acids. The V end was cut by 5 bases, the J end by 2 bases, with 3 bases between. CDR1 MRHNA and CDR2 SNTAGT come from the germline V gene. The CDR3 region is CASSQNTGELFF. CDR3 in DNA: TGTGCCAGCAGTCAAAACACCGGGGAGCTGTTTTTT.

This clone was counted between two and nine times. V is TRBV6-6 and J is TRBJ1-6; TRBD1 might be the D (6 bases). Trimming cost V 2 bases and J 4 bases, with 9 bases left between them. CDR1 and CDR2 (germline): MNHNY, SVGAGI (reference sequence). The CDR3 contains 15 residues. The CDR3 DNA is TGTGCCAGCAGTTACCCGGACAGTTATAATTCACCCCTCCACTTT. This sequence encodes CASSYPDSYNSPLHF.

This clone was recorded only once. The CDR3 loop is CASRDGTFTGELFF. The CDR3 DNA follows: TGTGCCTCCCGAGACGGGACTTTCACCGGGGAGCTGTTTTTT. This chain links TRBV30 with TRBJ2-2; tentatively, D is TRBD2 (6 bases). Trimming took off 7 bases at V and 4 bases at J, with 16 bases between the two ends. The germline gives CDR1 GTSNPN, CDR2 SVGIG (reference sequence). The CDR3 has 14 amino acids.

The chain employs TRBV19 and TRBJ2-2; D unresolved. Germline V CDR1 and CDR2: LNHDA, SQIVND (reference sequence). This CDR3 contains 13 residues. Trimming removed 1 base at V and 6 bases at J, with 6 bases between. CDR3 protein: CASSIGFSGELFF. CDR3 nucleotides: TGTGCCAGTAGTATAGGGTTTTCCGGGGAGCTGTTTTTT.

This chain uses TRBV30 with TRBJ2-5; a possible D gene is TRBD2 (6 bases). The CDR3 contains 14 residues. Trimming stripped 1 base from V and 3 bases from J, with 12 bases between. From germline, CDR1 is GTSNPN and CDR2 SVGIG (reference sequence). CDR3 protein: CAWSGGRGEETQYF. DNA of the CDR3: TGTGCCTGGAGTGGTGGGCGGGGAGAAGAGACCCAGTACTTC.